This is a list of T cell receptor beta chains from one sample in a study of T cell repertoires in cytomegalovirus infection. TCRdb passed the reads through MiXCR, listing each CDR3 protein once. There are roughly 630,000 distinct CDR3 sequences in the sample; 20% to 30% occur only once, and under 8.5% lies in the top ten. Sequencing used CD8+ T cells from PBMCs. The origin of the receptors is a human donor in good health (CMV status not recorded). Some clones in this sample may be carry-over from other donors' samples. The CDR3 runs from the conserved cysteine through the conserved F or W. A D gene is named only where the DNA matches it firmly. Not every row has a clone size; where given, it reads once, few, many or a size class.

TRBJ2-5 TRBV28 few NA TGTGCCAGCAGTTTCTCCACTTACAGGGTTAAGCGGGAAGAGACCCAGTACTTC CASSFSTYRVKREETQYF
TRBJ2-3 TRBV6-8 NA TRBD2 TGTGCCAGCAGTCTCTGGGGACTAGCGGAGGCCATAGATACGCAGTATTTT CASSLWGLAEAIDTQYF
TRBJ2-1 TRBV7-8 NA TRBD2 TGTGCCAGCAGCTTAGGGCTACTAGCGCACTACAATGAGCAGTTCTTC CASSLGLLAHYNEQFF
TRBJ2-4 TRBV6-5 NA TRBD1 TGTGCCAGCAGTAACCTATCCGCGCGGACAGGGCTAGCCAAAAACATTCAGTACTTC CASSNLSARTGLAKNIQYF
TRBJ2-3 TRBV20-1 NA TRBD2 TGCAGTGCTGGACCCCGGGGGGGATACACAGATACGCAGTATTTT CSAGPRGGYTDTQYF
TRBJ1-1 TRBV7-9 few NA TGTGCCAGCAGCTTGGGTCAGCTCACTGAAGCTTTCTTT CASSLGQLTEAFF
TRBJ1-2 TRBV5-6 NA NA TGTGCCAGCAGCTTGGATGCAGCCCTAAACTATGGCTACACCTTC CASSLDAALNYGYTF
TRBJ1-2 TRBV15 few TRBD1 TGTGCCACCCGTCAGGGGGTGAACTATGGCTACACCTTC CATRQGVNYGYTF
TRBJ2-1 TRBV12-3/TRBV12-4 many NA TGTGCCAGCAGTTCCCTGATTGACGGCGATGAGCAGTTCTTC CASSSLIDGDEQFF
TRBJ1-1 TRBV12-3/TRBV12-4 few NA TGTGCCAGCATCGCCTTGATGAACACTGAAGCTTTCTTT CASIALMNTEAFF
TRBJ1-1 TRBV7-2 NA NA TGTGCCAGCAGGCGCGTTGGTACTGAAGCTTTCTTT CASRRVGTEAFF
TRBJ2-7 TRBV25-1 few TRBD1 TGTGCCAGCAGTGATCCCGGGACAGGGTCGACCTACGAGCAGTACTTC CASSDPGTGSTYEQYF
TRBJ2-2 TRBV7-9 many NA TGTGCCAGCAGCTCCCTGATCCCCGCTAACACCGGGGAGCTGTTTTTT CASSSLIPANTGELFF
TRBJ2-1 TRBV7-6 many NA TGTGCCAGCAGCTTAAAGTCAACACCATACAATGAGCAGTTCTTC CASSLKSTPYNEQFF
TRBJ2-4 TRBV28 NA NA TGTGCCAGCAGCCCGTCACAGGGAACAGCCAAAAACATTCAGTACTTC CASSPSQGTAKNIQYF
TRBJ1-1 TRBV7-6 NA NA TGTGCCAGCAGGGATAGTGGAGGGGACATGAACACTGAAGCTTTCTTT CASRDSGGDMNTEAFF
TRBJ2-3 TRBV28 few TRBD2 TGTGCCAGCAGTCCCAATGAGCGGGGGGGCAACGCAGATACGCAGTATTTT CASSPNERGGNADTQYF
TRBJ1-5 TRBV5-1 NA NA TGCGCCAGCAGCCCCTGGCCGAATAGCAATCAGCCCCAGCATTTT CASSPWPNSNQPQHF
TRBJ2-5 TRBV7-2 many NA TGTGCCAGCAGCCCCTACGGGAGCGGGACCCAGTACTTC CASSPYGSGTQYF
TRBJ2-4 TRBV28 NA TRBD1 TGTGCCAGCAGTTCGGGACAGGGGGCCAAAAAAATTCAGTACTTC CASSSGQGAKKIQYF
TRBJ2-5 TRBV7-8 many TRBD2 TGTGCCAGCAGTTCTCTAGCGGGGGGGTACCAAGAGACCCAGTACTTC CASSSLAGGYQETQYF
TRBJ2-5 TRBV29-1 NA NA TGCAGCGACGGGGACGTCGAGGAGACCCAGTACTTC CSDGDVEETQYF
TRBJ1-2 TRBV20-1 few TRBD1 TGCAGTGCTTGGACAGGGGCTACCAGCGATGGCTACACCTTC CSAWTGATSDGYTF
TRBJ1-1 TRBV10-3 few TRBD1 TGTGCCATCAGGGGGGACAGTTCTGAAGCTTTCTTT CAIRGDSSEAFF
TRBJ1-5 TRBV28 many NA TGTGCCAGCAGTTTGGGGTTGGATCAGCCCCAGCATTTT CASSLGLDQPQHF
TRBJ1-3 TRBV18 NA NA TGTGCCAGCTCGCAGGCCCTCTCTGGAAACACCATATATTTT CASSQALSGNTIYF
TRBJ2-1 TRBV12-5 few TRBD1 TGTGCTAGTCTGGGGGACAGACTATACAATGAGCAGTTCTTC CASLGDRLYNEQFF
TRBJ2-7 TRBV6-2/TRBV6-3 few NA TGTGCCAGCACCCCGGACGGTCCCCCTTACGAGCAGTACTTC CASTPDGPPYEQYF
TRBJ2-3 TRBV19 few TRBD2 TGTGCCAGTACCTGGGGAGGGATCGAGACAGATACGCAGTATTTT CASTWGGIETDTQYF
TRBJ2-2 TRBV7-2 many NA TGTGCCAGCAGCCCGACGAACACCGGGGAGCTGTTTTTT CASSPTNTGELFF
TRBJ2-3 TRBV29-1 few TRBD2 TGCAGCGTTGAAGATCGGGGTAGCGGGGGGGATAGCACAGATACGCAGTATTTT CSVEDRGSGGDSTDTQYF
TRBJ2-5 TRBV11-2 few TRBD2 TGTGCCAGCAGCTTAGATCCAGGAATAGCGGGGGTTCGAGAGACCCAGTACTTC CASSLDPGIAGVRETQYF
TRBJ2-3 TRBV20-1 few TRBD2 TGCAGTGCTCTAGCGGGGGGCTTTGGGAATACGCAGTATTTT CSALAGGFGNTQYF